This T cell receptor (beta chain) derives from a study of cytomegalovirus exposure and HLA in healthy donors. With 60 Vbeta and 13 Jbeta primers, the PCR was carried out. Repertoires were generated with immunoSEQ multiplex PCR, while TCRdb's copy carries only in-frame clones and drops some. The data show approximately 110,000 clones, with 70% seen just once and around 9% held by the top ten. This receptor was taken from a man under 40 in good health and CMV-seropositive. The material sequenced was PBMCs.

The CDR3 here is CASSFSDSHNEQFF. CDR3 sequence (DNA): TGTGCCAGCAGCTTTTCAGACAGCCACAATGAGCAGTTCTTC. The chain is built from TRBV7-3 and TRBJ2-1; maybe TRBD1 (5 bases). Germline-derived CDR1 and CDR2 are SGHTA and FQGTGA. Between the trimmed V and J ends, which lost 3 bases and 5 bases, there was a span of 11 bases. The CDR3 has 14 amino acids.